The rows below give T cell receptor beta chains drawn from one sample of a study of human T cells and chemical hapten exposure. Using its own MiXCR run on the RACE reads, TCRdb lists one record per CDR3 protein. This sample has over 85,000 distinct CDR3 sequences; 12% occur once, and the top ten carry 2.1%. The sequenced sample was whole blood, obtained in connection with sensitization to the hapten diphenylcyclopropenone (DPC). Source of these receptors: a woman aged 40 to 55 with alopecia areata. Some clones in this sample may be carry-over from other donors' samples. Each CDR3 is given with its conserved first and last residue. The D gene is left open where the match is weak. Size tells how often a clone was seen (once, few, many) or the class of an expanded clone, and some rows leave it out.

TRBJ1-1 | 13 | TRBV7-9 | once | NA | TGTGCCAGCAGCTTGGCAGGACAGACTGAAGCTTTCTTT | CASSLAGQTEAFF
TRBJ1-2 | 13 | TRBV28 | NA | NA | TGTGCCAGCTCTGACACAAGGGTGAATGGCTACACCTTC | CASSDTRVNGYTF
TRBJ2-7 | 11 | TRBV29-1 | NA | TRBD2 | TGCAGCGTTGAACGGGGGGACGAGCAGTACTTC | CSVERGDEQYF
TRBJ1-5 | 15 | TRBV12-3/TRBV12-4 | few | NA | TGTGCCAGCAGTTTAGCGGCACGTAGGGTTCAGCCCCAGCATTTT | CASSLAARRVQPQHF
TRBJ2-1 | 20 | TRBV28 | many | TRBD2 | TGTGCCAGCAGCCGCAAGTGGAGTAGCGGGAGGACCCGCTCCTACAATGAGCAGTTCTTC | CASSRKWSSGRTRSYNEQFF
TRBJ2-2 | 15 | TRBV11-3 | few | TRBD2 | TGTGCCAGCAGCCCGGGACTAGTGAACACCGGGGAGCTGTTTTTT | CASSPGLVNTGELFF
TRBJ2-1 | 12 | TRBV12-3/TRBV12-4 | few | TRBD1 | TGTGCCAGCAGTCCTGGACAGGATGAGCAGTTCTTC | CASSPGQDEQFF
TRBJ2-1 | 11 | TRBV28 | NA | NA | TGTGCCTCGGGTCCCTACAATGAGCAGTTCTTC | CASGPYNEQFF
TRBJ1-2 | 16 | TRBV2 | NA | TRBD1 | TGTGCCAGCAGTGAAGCGCTTCTGGGACAGAACTATGGCTACACCTTC | CASSEALLGQNYGYTF
TRBJ2-7 | 14 | TRBV5-1 | NA | NA | TGCGCCAGCAGCCCTTACGGGATTGACTACGAGCAGTACTTC | CASSPYGIDYEQYF
TRBJ1-5 | 15 | TRBV28 | few | NA | TGTGCCAGCACCACCCAGATCTATAGCAATCAGCCCCAGCATTTT | CASTTQIYSNQPQHF
TRBJ2-3 | 15 | TRBV29-1 | NA | NA | TGCAGCTCCAAGGGGCAAGTCGGGGGCACAGATACGCAGTATTTT | CSSKGQVGGTDTQYF
TRBJ2-3 | 14 | TRBV7-2 | few | NA | TGTGCCAGCAGCTTAGGGCCACTAACCGATACGCAGTATTTT | CASSLGPLTDTQYF
TRBJ2-1 | 11 | TRBV30 | few | NA | TGTGCCTGGAGTGTAATGGTTGAGCAGTTCTTC | CAWSVMVEQFF
TRBJ2-5 | 16 | TRBV28 | NA | TRBD2 | TGTGCCAGCAGTTTAGGACTAGCGGGGTACCAAGAGACCCAGTACTTC | CASSLGLAGYQETQYF
TRBJ2-7 | 14 | TRBV5-1 | few | TRBD2 | TGCGCCAGCACCGGGGGGGCCTCCCCCTACGAGCAGTACTTC | CASTGGASPYEQYF
TRBJ1-5 | 12 | TRBV3-1 | many | NA | TGTGCCAGCGGCGGGGGGAACCAGCCCCAGCATTTT | CASGGGNQPQHF
TRBJ1-2 | 14 | TRBV7-8 | many | NA | TGTGCCAGCAGCTTAGACAGGAGGAACTATGGCTACACCTTC | CASSLDRRNYGYTF
TRBJ1-1 | 15 | TRBV7-9 | few | NA | TGTGCCAGCAGCTCAGGCGGGGGACGGAACACTGAAGCTTTCTTT | CASSSGGGRNTEAFF
TRBJ1-5 | 14 | TRBV6-2/TRBV6-3 | many | NA | TGTGCCAGCAGACAACCACGGAGCAATCAGCCCCAGCATTTT | CASRQPRSNQPQHF
TRBJ1-1 | 13 | TRBV6-6 | NA | NA | TGTGCCAGCACGTTACCGGGGGGATCTGAAGCTTTCTTT | CASTLPGGSEAFF
TRBJ2-7 | 13 | TRBV20-1 | NA | TRBD2 | TGCAGTGCCGCCCTAGCGGAAACCTACGAGCAGTACTTC | CSAALAETYEQYF
TRBJ2-2 | 14 | TRBV25-1 | NA | TRBD1 | TGTGCCAGCTCCTGGACAGGGGGCACCGGGGAGCTGTTTTTT | CASSWTGGTGELFF
TRBJ1-5 | 14 | TRBV19 | few | NA | TGTGCCAGCCAGGATGACTGGGGGAGGCAGCCCCAGCATTTT | CASQDDWGRQPQHF
TRBJ2-7 | 11 | TRBV28 | NA | NA | TGTGCCAGCGGGGGTTCCTACGAGCAGTACTTC | CASGGSYEQYF
TRBJ2-1 | 15 | TRBV19 | many | NA | TGTGCCAGTAGTATGTGGTCAGGGGACATGAATGAGCAGTTCTTC | CASSMWSGDMNEQFF
TRBJ2-2 | 13 | TRBV9 | few | NA | TGTGCCAGCAGCGTAAGGGGGACCGGGGAGCTGTTTTTT | CASSVRGTGELFF
TRBJ1-1 | 16 | TRBV6-5 | few | NA | TGTGCCAGCAGTTACGCGGTAGGCAGGATGAACACTGAAGCTTTCTTT | CASSYAVGRMNTEAFF
TRBJ2-5 | 13 | TRBV5-1 | NA | TRBD2 | TGCGCCAGCAGCCCTTCGGGGGGAGAGACCCAGTACTTC | CASSPSGGETQYF
TRBJ2-7 | 11 | TRBV12-3/TRBV12-4 | many | NA | TGTGCCAGCAGTTTCGGCTACGAGCAGTACTTC | CASSFGYEQYF
TRBJ1-1 | 13 | TRBV10-3 | NA | TRBD1 | TGTGCCATTCGCAGGGGGGCGAACACTGAAGCTTTCTTT | CAIRRGANTEAFF
TRBJ2-7 | 14 | TRBV6-4 | few | TRBD2 | TGTGCCAGCACTTCTAGCGGGTCTTCCTACGAGCAGTACTTC | CASTSSGSSYEQYF
TRBJ2-7 | 13 | TRBV29-1 | many | TRBD2 | TGCAGCGCCGGGACTAGCATGTCCTACGAGCAGTACTTC | CSAGTSMSYEQYF
TRBJ2-5 | 16 | TRBV4-3 | few | TRBD2 | TGCGCCAGCAGCCAAGGACTAGCGGGAGGGATGGAGACCCAGTACTTC | CASSQGLAGGMETQYF
TRBJ2-4 | 12 | TRBV20-1 | many | NA | TGCAGTGGAGGGCTAGCCAAAAACATTCAGTACTTC | CSGGLAKNIQYF
TRBJ2-7 | 14 | TRBV28 | NA | TRBD2 | TGTGCCAGCAGTTCCGGCGGGAGCACCTACGAGCAGTACTTC | CASSSGGSTYEQYF
TRBJ2-1 | 14 | TRBV11-2 | many | NA | TGTGCCAGCAGCTTATTAAAACTCCTCAATGAGCAGTTCTTC | CASSLLKLLNEQFF
TRBJ1-1 | 16 | TRBV9 | many | NA | TGTGCCAGCAGCACCACTCCAAGCGTCGCGAACACTGAAGCTTTCTTT | CASSTTPSVANTEAFF
TRBJ2-2 | 13 | TRBV28 | many | NA | TGTGCCAGCAGTTCAGAAAACACCGGGGAGCTGTTTTTT | CASSSENTGELFF
TRBJ2-2 | 18 | TRBV5-4 | many | TRBD2 | TGTGCCAGCAGCTTGGGACTAGCGGGGCCCGCGAACACCGGGGAGCTGTTTTTT | CASSLGLAGPANTGELFF
TRBJ2-1 | 22 | TRBV5-4 | once | TRBD2 | TGTGCCAGCAGCTCCCGTGGGAAGGCCCCCGGACTAGCGGGAGTATCCTACAATGAGCAGTTCTTC | CASSSRGKAPGLAGVSYNEQFF
TRBJ2-2 | 14 | TRBV27 | NA | NA | TGTGCCAGCAGTCCCGGGACTGCACCCGGGGAGCTGTTTTTT | CASSPGTAPGELFF
TRBJ2-1 | 15 | TRBV19 | many | NA | TGTGCCAGTAGTTCCCGACTGACGCCCTACAATGAGCAGTTCTTC | CASSSRLTPYNEQFF
TRBJ1-5 | 16 | TRBV7-2 | NA | NA | TGTGCCAGCAGCCTTAGCGGGCTAACTAGCACAGATACGCAGCATTTT | CASSLSGLTSTDTQHF
TRBJ2-2 | 14 | TRBV2 | few | TRBD2 | TGTGCCAGCAGGAGACTAGCGGGGACCGGGGAGCTGTTTTTT | CASRRLAGTGELFF
TRBJ2-3 | 13 | TRBV11-2 | few | NA | TGTGCCAGCAGCGCCGGAGAGACAGATACGCAGTATTTT | CASSAGETDTQYF
TRBJ2-2 | 16 | TRBV15 | NA | TRBD2 | TGTGCCACCAGCTTCCAGACTAGCGGGAACACCGGGGAGCTGTTTTTT | CATSFQTSGNTGELFF
TRBJ1-1 | 18 | TRBV9 | NA | TRBD1 | TGTGCCAGCAGCGTATTCCCACTTAGACAGGGACCGAACACTGAAGCTTTCTTT | CASSVFPLRQGPNTEAFF